The rows below give T cell receptor beta chains drawn from one sample of a study of OX40 agonist ivuxolimab in advanced cancers. Clones were sequenced by immunoSEQ multiplex PCR, and TCRdb holds only the in-frame ones, with some missing. The sample has roughly 71,000 clones; 70% to 90% are singletons. Sequencing was performed on CD4+ or CD8+ T cells sorted from blood, taken in a trial of the OX40 agonist ivuxolimab. These receptors all stem from an adult with an advanced solid tumor such as melanoma, head and neck, liver or kidney cancer. CDR3s include the opening cysteine and the closing phenylalanine or tryptophan. The D gene is left open where the match is weak. The size field is filled for only some rows; it gives once, few, many or a size class.

DNA	CDR3	V	J	D	size
TGCGCCAGCAGCTTCCTAGCGGGGGCTGACAATGAGCAGTTCTTC	CASSFLAGADNEQFF	TRBV5-1	TRBJ2-1	TRBD2	.
TGTGCCACCAAAGAGAGTAGCGGGGGGGCGTCAGATACGCAGTATTTT	CATKESSGGASDTQYF	TRBV2	TRBJ2-3	TRBD2	.
TGTGCCAGCAGTGGCCGACAGGGACCGAAAGAGCAGTACTTC	CASSGRQGPKEQYF	TRBV6-1	TRBJ2-7	TRBD1	.
TGCGCCAGCAGCTCGGGACAGTCCTACGAGCAGTACTTC	CASSSGQSYEQYF	TRBV5-1	TRBJ2-7	TRBD1	.
TGTGCCAGCAGTTTCGACAGCTTCGTCTCTGGAAACACCATATATTTT	CASSFDSFVSGNTIYF	TRBV7-6	TRBJ1-3	.	.
TGTGCCAGCAGTTTAATTGGGACAGCGGACCAAGAGACCCAGTACTTC	CASSLIGTADQETQYF	TRBV27	TRBJ2-5	TRBD1	.
TGTGCCAGCAGCTTAGGGGAGAGAAGTCGAGCTTTCTTT	CASSLGERSRAFF	TRBV11-2	TRBJ1-1	.	.
TGTGCCAGCTCACCGGTGACAGGGGGCAACGAGCAGTACTTC	CASSPVTGGNEQYF	TRBV18	TRBJ2-7	TRBD1	.
TGTGCCAGCAGTGTCACCGGGACCATGCATGAAAAACTGTTTTTT	CASSVTGTMHEKLFF	TRBV6-1	TRBJ1-4	.	.
TGTGCCAGCAGCCCGGGGGGGGGTTCATACCACGAGCAGTACTTC	CASSPGGGSYHEQYF	TRBV11-2	TRBJ2-7	TRBD2	.
TGTGCCAGCAGCCCCCAGCCGGGGGGATCCTACAATGAGCAGTTCTTC	CASSPQPGGSYNEQFF	TRBV7-3	TRBJ2-1	TRBD2	.
TGCGCCAGCAGCCCAGCGGGGGGGCCGGGCAATGAGCAGTTCTTC	CASSPAGGPGNEQFF	TRBV5-1	TRBJ2-1	TRBD2	.
TGTGCCACCAGCAGAGATAGGTTCACGAACTATGGCTACACCTTC	CATSRDRFTNYGYTF	TRBV15	TRBJ1-2	.	.
TGCGCCAGCAGGGACCAATCGGACACTGAAGCTTTCTTT	CASRDQSDTEAFF	TRBV10-2	TRBJ1-1	.	.
TGCGCCAGCAGCCCCCGCGGGGACAGTAGTAATTCACCCCTCCACTTT	CASSPRGDSSNSPLHF	TRBV5-1	TRBJ1-6	TRBD1	.
TGCGCCAGCAGCGAAAGGACAGGGAATTCACCCCTCCACTTT	CASSERTGNSPLHF	TRBV10-1	TRBJ1-6	TRBD1	few
TGTGCCAGCAGTTTATGGGGGAATCAGCCCCAGCATTTT	CASSLWGNQPQHF	TRBV28	TRBJ1-5	.	few
TGTGCCAGCAGCTTAGCTCAGGGAGGGTCACCCCTCCACTTT	CASSLAQGGSPLHF	TRBV7-8	TRBJ1-6	.	few
TGTGCCAGCAGTCCCACTAGGGGCCGGGGCACAGATACGCAGTATTTT	CASSPTRGRGTDTQYF	TRBV28	TRBJ2-3	.	.
TGTGCCAGCAGTGAAGCAGGACAGGGGGCCATTGAAGCTTTCTTT	CASSEAGQGAIEAFF	TRBV6-1	TRBJ1-1	TRBD1	.
TGTGCCAGCAGCTTTGAAGGACAGGCCTATGGCTACACCTTC	CASSFEGQAYGYTF	TRBV5-8	TRBJ1-2	TRBD1	.
TGTGCCACCAGGAGGGGGGGACTCTCTGGAAACACCATATATTTT	CATRRGGLSGNTIYF	TRBV19	TRBJ1-3	.	.
TGTGCCAGCAGTTTAAGAGCGGGAAAAGAGTACTTC	CASSLRAGKEYF	TRBV28	TRBJ2-7	TRBD2	.
TGTGCCAGCAGCTCGAAGGAGGGGCTGGATACGCAGTATTTT	CASSSKEGLDTQYF	TRBV5-4	TRBJ2-3	.	.
TGCGCCAGCAGGGAAGGGGGATGGAGCACTGAAGCTTTCTTT	CASREGGWSTEAFF	TRBV5-1	TRBJ1-1	.	.
TGCAGCGTTGAAGGGACAGGAGGCACAGATACGCAGTATTTT	CSVEGTGGTDTQYF	TRBV29-1	TRBJ2-3	TRBD1	.
TGCGCCAGCAGCTTAGAACCAGGGGCTACATCACCCCTCCACTTT	CASSLEPGATSPLHF	TRBV5-1	TRBJ1-6	.	once
TGTGCCAGCAGCATCGGGACCTTCACAGATACGCAGTATTTT	CASSIGTFTDTQYF	TRBV7-3	TRBJ2-3	.	.
TGCGCCAGCAGCATACAGGGGGCCTCTGGGGCCAACGTCCTGACTTTC	CASSIQGASGANVLTF	TRBV5-1	TRBJ2-6	TRBD1	.
TGTGCCATCAGTGAGTCGAGAGGGGGGGAACAGGGGTACAATGAGCAGTTCTTC	CAISESRGGEQGYNEQFF	TRBV10-3	TRBJ2-1	.	.